The clone carrying this T cell receptor beta chain was observed once. The target antigen is unknown. The record originates from a study of T cell responses to AZD1222 COVID-19 vaccine. Findings and limits, study-wide: The study reported that nearly half of spike-specific TCRs target unmutated variant regions. Mostly white British, mostly female donors; authors suggested clonal diversity may be underestimated. Dominant CD4 TCR responses targeted spike regions 160-218 and 743-854. The study found Spike-specific TCR breadth and depth rose after two AZD1222 doses.

Some clones are missing from TCRdb's copy, which holds only in-frame ones; the method was immunoSEQ multiplex PCR. The table lists 95,000 to 100,000 clones, 85% to 90% of them singletons, with 15% to 20% in the top ten. J was trimmed by 9 bases and V by 1 base; bases with no gene match: 4. Looked up from germline, CDR1 is SGHRS and CDR2 is YFSETQ. This CDR3 is 14 amino acids long. This TCR was sampled from an adult who received the AZD1222 COVID-19 vaccine. The chain carries TRBV5-1 and TRBJ2-1; TRBD2 matches at 10 bases. This material consisted of peripheral blood, taken 28 days after the second AZD1222 dose. CDR3 sequence reads: CASSLSASGGEQFF. CDR3 in DNA: TGCGCCAGCAGCTTGTCGGCTAGCGGGGGTGAGCAGTTCTTC.